One sample yielded the 8 T cell receptor beta chains listed below, sequenced in a study of cytomegalovirus exposure and HLA in healthy donors. Primers: 60 Vbeta forward and 13 Jbeta reverse. Profiled with immunoSEQ multiplex PCR; TCRdb holds only in-frame clones, not every one. The data show 150,000 to 180,000 clones, with approximately 72% seen just once and over 2.5% held by the top ten. Sequenced: PBMCs. Receptors were obtained from a man in his late teens or twenties in good health and CMV-seronegative.

The chain combines TRBV6-5 with TRBJ1-6, with D maybe TRBD1 (6 bases). This CDR3 has 14 amino acids. V was cut by 5 bases and J by 8 bases, with 13 bases left in between. Germline CDR1 reads MNHEY; CDR2 reads SVGAGI. The CDR3 loop is CASSRQGFDSPLHF. In DNA, the CDR3 is TGTGCCAGCAGTCGCCAGGGGTTTGATTCACCCCTCCACTTT.

On this clone: Germline is not matched at one junction end, which may reflect a read error. The CDR3 DNA follows: TGTGCCAGCACCTTAAGTAGGAGGTCCGAAGCTTTCTTT. Amino acid sequence: CASTLSRRSEAFF. The genes are TRBV7-6 and TRBJ1-1; D is unclear. Germline assignment: CDR1 SGHVS and CDR2 FNYEAQ. The CDR3 runs to 13 residues. The full variable domain, its missing parts supplied by reference TRBV7-6 and TRBJ1-1, is GAGVSQSPRYKVTKRGQDVALRCDPISGHVSLYWYRQALGQGPEFLTYFNYEAQQDKSGLPNDRFSAERPEGSISTLTIQRTEQRDSAMYRCASTLSRRSEAFFGQGTRLTVV.

This clone was detected a few times. The chain links TRBV15 to TRBJ1-4; 9 bases line up with TRBD1. Germline-derived CDR1 and CDR2 are LNHNV and YYDKDF (reference sequence). The CDR3 is made up of 14 amino acids. V was clipped by 4 bases and J by 7 bases; unmatched bases: 4. In DNA form, the CDR3 reads TGTGCCACCAGCAAAGGACAGGGGCCTGAAAAACTGTTTTTT. It yields the protein CATSKGQGPEKLFF.

Points on this clone: A junction end diverges from the germline sequence, so it may reflect a read error. The chain has TRBV10-3 and TRBJ2-4, with a tentative D call TRBD1 (7 bases). CDR3 length equals 17 residues. Germline lookup yields CDR1 ENHRY and CDR2 SYGVKD. DNA of the CDR3: TGTGCCATCAGTGAGACCAGGGGGGCCCTAGCCAAAAACAGTCAGTACTTC. Translated, it gives CAISETRGALAKNSQYF.

A single count supports this clone. The V call is TRBV5-6, the J call TRBJ1-4; D gene ambiguous. V lost 0 bases, J lost 14 bases, and 14 bases lay in between. The CDR3 is made up of 13 amino acids. Germline CDR1 is SGHDT and CDR2 is YYEEEE. The CDR3 sequence: CASSLVGRTSLFF. The CDR3 DNA reads as TGTGCCAGCAGCTTGGTTGGCAGAACCTCTCTGTTTTTT.

The V and J genes are TRBV10-3 and TRBJ2-7; 8 bases are a match to TRBD2. The germline gives CDR1 ENHRY, CDR2 SYGVKD. The CDR3 extends over 12 amino acids. After removal of 11 bases from V and 0 bases from J, the junction contained 3 bases not matched to a gene. The DNA of the CDR3 is TGTGCCGCGAGCGGGAGCTCCTACGAGCAGTACGTC. Translated, it gives CAASGSSYEQYV.

V gene TRBV28 combines with J gene TRBJ1-1, with a weak D call TRBD1 (5 bases). This CDR3 spans 13 amino acids. Germline loops: CDR1 MDHEN, CDR2 SYDVKM. The V end lost 6 bases, the J end lost 7 bases, and 15 bases lay between the germline ends. The CDR3 DNA reads TGTGCCAGCAGACAGGCGTTACGAGGTGAAGCTTTCTTT. Translating it yields CASRQALRGEAFF.

The chain carries TRBV6-6 and TRBJ1-1, with D tentatively TRBD1 (5 bases). The CDR3 loop spans 14 amino acids. V lost 2 bases and J lost 1, with 8 bases in between. Germline CDR1 and CDR2: MNHNY and SVGAGI (reference sequence). The CDR3 DNA reads TGTGCCAGCAGTTACAGGGGTCCGAACACTGAAGCTTTCTTT. This translates into CASSYRGPNTEAFF.